This TCR beta chain was captured by sequencing in a study of shared clonotypes between healthy human individuals. Measured with immunoSEQ multiplex PCR; TCRdb has only the in-frame clones, and not every one. This table holds a few million clones, 93% found once. The germline V gene has CDR1 MNHEY and CDR2 SVGAGI. The CDR3 runs 15 residues. V was pared by 0 bases and J by 5 bases, with 13 bases between. The chain combines TRBV6-5 with TRBJ1-2; tentatively, D is TRBD1 (5 bases). The sample comprised naive CD4+ T cells from PBMCs. Subset here: CD45RA+ positively selected. This receptor was obtained from a man aged 18 to 29 in good health. Some clones in this sample may be carry-over from other donors' samples. The chain's CDR3 is CASSYSKGVGYGYTF. The CDR3 DNA follows: TGTGCCAGCAGTTACTCGAAAGGGGTTGGGTATGGCTACACCTTC.